The 18 T cell receptor beta chains in this list originate from one sample, sequenced in a study of T cells after yellow fever vaccination. TCRdb reanalysed the 5' RACE reads using MiXCR and keeps one entry per CDR3 protein. The sample records approximately 150,000 distinct CDR3 sequences, approximately 6.2% being singletons. The sample in question was CD4+ T cells sorted from PBMCs, obtained on the day of the first yellow fever vaccination. These receptors came from a man aged 18-30 years who received the YFV17D yellow fever vaccine.

This clonotype was seen a handful of times. The rearrangement links TRBV7-2 to TRBJ2-1, with 7 bases fitting TRBD2. Germline-derived CDR1 and CDR2 are SGHTA and FQGNSA. The V gene end was trimmed by 5 bases and the J gene end by 3 bases; junction bases not matched to a gene: 7. The CDR3 has 15 amino acids. Written as DNA, the CDR3 is TGTGCCAGCAGCCCCCAGCGGGACTTCTACAATGAGCAGTTCTTC. Translation: CASSPQRDFYNEQFF.

This clonotype was counted at least ten times. The rearrangement uses TRBV20-1 and TRBJ2-3; D remains ambiguous. Trimming pared 3 bases from V and 2 bases from J, leaving 6 bases between. This CDR3 region has 12 residues. Germline CDR1 DFQATT, CDR2 SNEGSKA (reference sequence). CDR3 in DNA: TGCAGTGCTAGCCAGCCCACAGATACGCAGTATTTT. Translation gives CSASQPTDTQYF.

CDR3 coding DNA: TGTGCCAGCAGTGCGGGCGGATCGGGAAGAGGCTACACCTTC. Residues: CASSAGGSGRGYTF. The V gene is TRBV28, the J gene TRBJ1-2; D unresolved. The CDR3 is made up of 14 amino acids. Germline values: CDR1 MDHEN, CDR2 SYDVKM. V lost 5 bases, J lost 8 bases, and 18 bases lay in between.

This clonotype occurred a few times. CDR3 bases: TGTGCCAGTAGTGGCTGGAGCTACGAGCAGTACTTC. Its translation: CASSGWSYEQYF. The gene calls are TRBV19 and TRBJ2-7; D is ambiguous. V shed 5 bases and J shed 3 bases, with 8 bases lying between them. The germline V gene encodes CDR1 LNHDA and CDR2 SQIVND (reference sequence). The CDR3 extends over 12 amino acids.

This clonotype was observed at least ten times. The V call is TRBV27, the J call TRBJ2-7; D might be TRBD1 or TRBD2, each matching 5 bases. The CDR3 is 12 amino acids. Germline V CDR1 and CDR2: MNHEY, SMNVEV (reference sequence). V was pared by 6 bases and J by 9 bases, with 15 bases between. The CDR3 region has the DNA TGTGCCAGCAGACTCCCCCGGGACGGGCAGTACGTC. Translation gives CASRLPRDGQYV.

The chain links TRBV20-1 to TRBJ1-4, with no clear D. Trimming took off 6 bases at V and 0 bases at J, with 8 bases between the two ends. From germline, CDR1 is DFQATT and CDR2 SNEGSKA (reference sequence). The CDR3 consists of 13 residues. DNA of the CDR3: TGCAGTGCCAAACCTGCAACTAATGAAAAACTGTTTTTT. This encodes CSAKPATNEKLFF.

This clonotype was recorded many times. J is TRBJ1-1 and V is TRBV12-3 or TRBV12-4; the match to TRBD1 covers 7 bases. After removal of 5 bases from V and 5 bases from J, the junction contained 11 bases not matched to a gene. The CDR3 sequence is 15 residues long. This CDR3 reads CASSRHDRAGTEAFF. CDR3 DNA sequence: TGTGCCAGCAGTCGCCATGACAGGGCCGGGACTGAAGCTTTCTTT.

In its sample, this clonotype was seen many times. The J gene is TRBJ1-1, the V gene TRBV5-1; no clear D gene. The germline CDR1 and CDR2 sequences are SGHRS and YFSETQ. The length of the CDR3 is 13 residues. The V end was cut by 0 bases, the J end by 0 bases, with 3 bases between. CDR3 in DNA: TGCGCCAGCAGCTTGGAGGTGAACACTGAAGCTTTCTTT. Protein product: CASSLEVNTEAFF.

This clonotype showed up many times. This chain joins TRBV7-2 and TRBJ2-5; TRBD2 aligns across 12 bases. The germline CDR1 and CDR2 sequences are SGHTA and FQGNSA. There are 16 residues in the CDR3. V lost 3 bases and J lost 5; bases outside the gene matches: 7. This CDR3 reads CASSFGLAGGRETQYF. The CDR3 DNA reads as TGTGCCAGCAGCTTCGGTCTAGCGGGGGGGCGTGAGACCCAGTACTTC.

This clonotype was counted a few times. The chain couples TRBV4-3 to TRBJ1-6; D unclear. Germline V gene data show CDR1 as LGHNA and CDR2 as YSLEER. The CDR3 extends over 16 amino acids. Trimming shortened V by 2 bases and J by 9 bases, and 17 bases separated the two germline ends. The chain's CDR3 is CASSQRADLGGSPLHF. DNA of the CDR3: TGCGCCAGCAGCCAAAGAGCCGACCTCGGCGGTTCACCCCTCCACTTT.

This clonotype was seen many times. The chain employs TRBV27 and TRBJ1-6; possibly TRBD1 for D (5 bases). CDR1 is MNHEY, CDR2 SMNVEV, per germline (reference sequence). The germline V and J ends were trimmed by 3 bases and 11 bases, with 14 bases remaining between them. This CDR3 has 14 amino acids. CDR3 bases: TGTGCCAGCAGTTTTACCCCCCCAGGGACACCCCTCCACTTT. This encodes CASSFTPPGTPLHF.

This chain links TRBV7-2 with TRBJ1-2, with D hard to call. Germline V lookup: CDR1 SGHTA, CDR2 FQGNSA. With 5 bases removed from V and 8 bases from J, the gap between germline ends came to 15 bases. This CDR3 contains 13 residues. CDR3 in DNA: TGTGCCAGCAGCCCTCCCCGAGCTCGGGGCTACACCTTC. This gives the protein CASSPPRARGYTF.

The table lists this clonotype with a few counts. The CDR3 spells CASSLVAGTNTEAFF. As DNA, the CDR3 is TGTGCCAGCAGCTTAGTAGCAGGGACAAACACTGAAGCTTTCTTT. V usage is TRBV11-2 and J usage is TRBJ1-1; a possible D gene is TRBD1 (6 bases). Trimming left V 1 base short and J 2 bases short, with 11 bases between. Per germline, CDR1 SGHAT and CDR2 FQNNGV. The CDR3 is made up of 15 amino acids.

This clonotype has at least ten counts. The gene calls are TRBV7-2 and TRBJ1-1, with D maybe TRBD1 (6 bases). Germline assignment: CDR1 SGHTA and CDR2 FQGNSA. Between the trimmed V and J ends, which lost 6 bases and 4 bases, there was a span of 12 bases. CDR3 size: 13 residues. CDR3 nucleotides: TGTGCCAGCAGTTCACAGGGTATCACTGAAGCTTTCTTT. It yields the protein CASSSQGITEAFF.

The rearrangement uses TRBV6-5 and TRBJ1-6; the D is unclear. V dropped 0 bases and J dropped 7 bases, with 13 bases sitting between them. The germline gives CDR1 MNHEY, CDR2 SVGAGI. The CDR3 length is 16 residues. Written as DNA, the CDR3 is TGTGCCAGCAGTTACTCCCCCCGGGCAGGAAATTCACCCCTCCACTTT. It specifies CASSYSPRAGNSPLHF.

This clonotype was recorded at least ten times. This chain links TRBV5-6 with TRBJ2-7; D tentatively fits TRBD1 or TRBD2 (5 bases each). This CDR3 region has 15 residues. The germline CDR1 and CDR2 sequences are SGHDT and YYEEEE. With 3 bases removed from V and 3 bases from J, the gap between germline ends came to 16 bases. CDR3 in amino acids: CASSSGPGPRYEQYV. The CDR3 nucleotides read TGTGCCAGCAGCTCCGGACCGGGACCCCGCTACGAGCAGTACGTC.

In this sample, this clonotype turned up many times. The chain uses TRBV7-2 and TRBJ2-5; possibly TRBD1 for D (6 bases). The CDR3 is 17 amino acids. CDR1 and CDR2 (germline): SGHTA, FQGNSA. Trimming pared 2 bases from V and 4 bases from J, leaving 20 bases between. CDR3 sequence reads: CASSLLPGHRLLETQYF. The CDR3, as DNA: TGTGCCAGCAGCTTATTGCCGGGACACCGGTTGTTAGAGACCCAGTACTTC. Combining the CDR3 with reference TRBV7-2 and TRBJ2-5 gives the whole variable domain GAGVSQSPSNKVTEKGKDVELRCDPISGHTALYWYRQSLGQGLEFLIYFQGNSAPDKSGLPSDRFSAERTGGSVSTLTIQRTQQEDSAVYLCASSLLPGHRLLETQYFGPGTRLLVL.

This clonotype was seen many times. The chain uses TRBV5-1 and TRBJ2-1; D is possibly TRBD2 (5 bases). Germline V CDR1 and CDR2: SGHRS, YFSETQ. The germline V and J ends were trimmed by 6 bases and 8 bases, with 18 bases remaining between them. The CDR3 length is 14 residues. The CDR3 reads CASIDSRGSDEQFF. DNA of the CDR3: TGCGCCAGCATCGACTCCCGGGGATCTGATGAGCAGTTCTTC. The full variable domain, its missing parts supplied by reference TRBV5-1 and TRBJ2-1, is KAGVTQTPRYLIKTRGQQVTLSCSPISGHRSVSWYQQTPGQGLQFLFEYFSETQRNKGNFPGRFSGRQFSNSRSEMNVSTLELGDSALYLCASIDSRGSDEQFFGPGTRLTVL.